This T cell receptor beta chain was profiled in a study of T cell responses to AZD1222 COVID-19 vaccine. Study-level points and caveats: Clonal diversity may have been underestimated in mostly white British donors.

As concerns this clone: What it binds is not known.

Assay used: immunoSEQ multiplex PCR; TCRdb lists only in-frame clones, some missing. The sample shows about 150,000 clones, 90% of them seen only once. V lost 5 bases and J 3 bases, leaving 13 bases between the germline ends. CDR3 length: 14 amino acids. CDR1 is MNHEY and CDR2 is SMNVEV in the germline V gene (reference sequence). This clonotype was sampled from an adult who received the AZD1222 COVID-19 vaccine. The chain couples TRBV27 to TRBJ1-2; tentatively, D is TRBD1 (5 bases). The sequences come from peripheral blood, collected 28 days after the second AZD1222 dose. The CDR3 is CASSPRVSHYGYTF. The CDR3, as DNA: TGTGCCAGCAGTCCCAGGGTATCCCACTATGGCTACACCTTC.